This T cell receptor (beta chain) was recorded in a study of early T cells in non-severe SARS-CoV-2 infection. Study-level background: The sequenced material was bulk RNA from unsorted whole blood, and its chains were unpaired.

Germline assignment: CDR1 SGDLS and CDR2 YYNGEE. Trimming took 3 bases from V and 7 from J; bases not matched to a gene: 6. The CDR3 extends over 14 amino acids. Each single cDNA molecule received a unique molecular identifier. Using its own MiXCR run on the 5' RACE reads, TCRdb lists one record per CDR3 protein. The sample lists tens of thousands of distinct CDR3 sequences, about an eighth occurring once. The TCR originated in an adult who was a healthcare worker with PCR-confirmed SARS-CoV-2 infection or an uninfected control (not recorded which). This chain joins TRBV9 and TRBJ2-1; 8 nucleotides align to TRBD2. The sequenced sample was whole blood. The CDR3 coding sequence is TGTGCCAGCAGCGCAGGACTAGCTGTAAATGAGCAGTTCTTC. Amino acids: CASSAGLAVNEQFF. The variable domain in full, completed from reference TRBV9 and TRBJ2-1, reads DSGVTQTPKHLITATGQRVTLRCSPRSGDLSVYWYQQSLDQGLQFLIQYYNGEERAKGNILERFSAQQFPDLHSELNLSSLELGDSALYFCASSAGLAVNEQFFGPGTRLTVL.